This record covers a single TCR beta chain. Its specificity is unknown. The record originates from a study of cytomegalovirus exposure and HLA in healthy donors. Study-wide results and limits: What was likely a sequencing artifact was a cluster of highly shared sequence variants.

A multiplex PCR was run with 60 Vbeta primers and 13 Jbeta primers. The assay was immunoSEQ multiplex PCR, and TCRdb's table has in-frame clones only and misses some. The table records about 130,000 clones, 80% of them present only once. The clonotype was recovered from a woman aged 40 to 55 in good health and CMV-seronegative. The sequencing input was PBMCs.

CDR3 bases: TGCGCCAGCAGCTTCTCTAGCTCCTACGAGCAGTACTTC. Translated: CASSFSSSYEQYF. The chain recombines TRBV5-1 with TRBJ2-7; D gene ambiguous. Germline V CDR1 and CDR2: SGHRS, YFSETQ. V dropped 2 bases and J dropped 0 bases, with 6 bases sitting between them. CDR3 length equals 13 residues.